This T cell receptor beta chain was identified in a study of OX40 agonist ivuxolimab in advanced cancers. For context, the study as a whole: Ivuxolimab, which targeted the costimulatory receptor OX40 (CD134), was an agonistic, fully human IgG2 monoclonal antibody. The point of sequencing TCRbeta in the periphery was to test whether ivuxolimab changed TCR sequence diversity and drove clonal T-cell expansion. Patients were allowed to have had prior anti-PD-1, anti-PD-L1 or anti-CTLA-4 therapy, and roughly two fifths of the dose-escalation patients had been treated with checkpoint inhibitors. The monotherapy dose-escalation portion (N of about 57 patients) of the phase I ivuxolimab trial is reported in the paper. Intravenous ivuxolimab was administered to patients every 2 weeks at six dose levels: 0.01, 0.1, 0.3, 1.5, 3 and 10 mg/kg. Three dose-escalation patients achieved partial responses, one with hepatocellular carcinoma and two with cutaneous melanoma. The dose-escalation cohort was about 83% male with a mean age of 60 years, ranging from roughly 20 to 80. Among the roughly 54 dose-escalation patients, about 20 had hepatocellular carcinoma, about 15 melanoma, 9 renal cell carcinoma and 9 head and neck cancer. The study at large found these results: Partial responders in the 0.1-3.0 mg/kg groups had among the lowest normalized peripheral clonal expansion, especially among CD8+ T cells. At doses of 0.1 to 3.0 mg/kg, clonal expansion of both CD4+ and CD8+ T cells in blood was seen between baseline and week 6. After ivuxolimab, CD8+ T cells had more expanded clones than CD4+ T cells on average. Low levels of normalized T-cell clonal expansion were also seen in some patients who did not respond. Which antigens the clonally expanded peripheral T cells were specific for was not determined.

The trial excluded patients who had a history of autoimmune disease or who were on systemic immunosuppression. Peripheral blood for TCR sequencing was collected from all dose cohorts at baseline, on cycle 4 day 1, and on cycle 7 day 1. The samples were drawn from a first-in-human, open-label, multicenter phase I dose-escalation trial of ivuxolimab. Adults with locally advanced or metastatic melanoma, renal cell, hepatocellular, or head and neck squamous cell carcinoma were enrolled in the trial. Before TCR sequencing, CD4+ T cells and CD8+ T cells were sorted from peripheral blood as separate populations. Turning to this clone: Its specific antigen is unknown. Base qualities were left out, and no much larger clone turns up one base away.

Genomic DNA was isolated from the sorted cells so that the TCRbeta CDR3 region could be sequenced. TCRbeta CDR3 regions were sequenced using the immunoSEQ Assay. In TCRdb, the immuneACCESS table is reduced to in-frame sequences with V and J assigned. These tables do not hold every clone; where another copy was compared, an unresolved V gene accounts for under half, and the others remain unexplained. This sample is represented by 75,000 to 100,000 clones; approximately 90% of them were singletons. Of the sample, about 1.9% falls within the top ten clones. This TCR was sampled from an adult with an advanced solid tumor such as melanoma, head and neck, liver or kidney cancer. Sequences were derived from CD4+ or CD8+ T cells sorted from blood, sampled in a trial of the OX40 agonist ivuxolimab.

The CDR3 region has the sequence CASSRTGTYGYTF. The nucleotides read TGTGCCAGCAGCCGGACAGGGACGTATGGCTACACCTTC. The rearranged chain carries TRBV6-5 and TRBJ1-2, with 8 central nucleotides matching TRBD1. Clipping removes 6 bases from V and 5 bases from J, with 5 as the unmatched junction base count. The CDR3 runs 13 amino acids, cysteine and phenylalanine included. Of the read, only the CDR3 DNA is kept; its 39 bases are in frame from base 1. The CDR1 and CDR2 encoded by the germline V gene are MNHEY and SVGAGI.